A selection of T cell receptor beta chains follows, all from one sample in a study of vaccination effects on CD4 cells after COVID-19. Their cognate antigens are unknown. Profiled with immunoSEQ multiplex PCR; TCRdb holds only in-frame clones, not every one. The table records tens of thousands of clones, around 73% of them present only once. Sequences were derived from CD4+ T cells from PBMCs cultured with HCoV-229E spike peptides, sampled after COVID-19 vaccination. All receptors come from a human donor who received a COVID-19 vaccine. Each CDR3 is given with its conserved first and last residue. Each record gives: J gene, D gene, V gene, clone size, CDR3 DNA, CDR3 protein. A D gene is named only where the DNA matches it firmly. Rows give clone size only sometimes, using once, few, many, or a class for an expanded clone.

>TRBJ2-2|TRBD1|TRBV7-2|.
TGTGCCAGCAGCCTGACAGGGGGCGCCGGGGAGCTGTTTTTT
CASSLTGGAGELFF
>TRBJ1-6|.|TRBV29-1|.
TGCAGCGTGAGAGACAGACCCAATAATTCACCCCTCCACTTT
CSVRDRPNNSPLHF
>TRBJ1-6|.|TRBV5-4|few
TGTGCCAGCAGCTCTCCGAATTCACCCCTCCACTTT
CASSSPNSPLHF
>TRBJ1-1|.|TRBV3-1/TRBV3-2|.
TGTGCCAGCAGCCAAGTGGGCTGGGAAGGAGCTTTCTTT
CASSQVGWEGAFF
>TRBJ2-2|.|TRBV12-3/TRBV12-4|.
TGTGCCAGCAGAATAACAGGAACCGGGGAGCTGTTTTTT
CASRITGTGELFF
>TRBJ1-2|.|TRBV10-1|.
TGCGCCAGCAGTGCTGGGGAGGGCTATGGCTACACCTTC
CASSAGEGYGYTF
>TRBJ1-3|TRBD1|TRBV5-1|.
TGCGCCAGCAGCGTGGGACAGGGACACACCATATATTTT
CASSVGQGHTIYF
>TRBJ2-5|TRBD2|TRBV6-5|.
TGTGCCAGCAGTACTGGGACTATCAGAGGGGAGACCCAGTACTTC
CASSTGTIRGETQYF
>TRBJ1-4|.|TRBV18|.
TGTGCCAGCTCACCACAGCTAGGGACCTCCGCTGGGTCGCATAATGAAAAACTGTTTTTT
CASSPQLGTSAGSHNEKLFF
>TRBJ1-1|.|TRBV7-2|.
TGTGCCAGCAGATTCGGGGTGAACACTGAAGCTTTCTTT
CASRFGVNTEAFF